This TCR beta chain was identified during a study of T cells in Graves' hyperthyroidism and ophthalmopathy. A lack of ophthalmopathy progression within 18 months defined stable Graves' hyperthyroidism. Those with hyperthyroidism were 18 to 65 years old, newly diagnosed, and ill for under 2 months. A roughly 10 ml volume of fresh peripheral blood provided the PBMCs. TCR beta CDR3 region amplification was performed from RNA transcripts. During a first-round RT-PCR of the TCR CDR3, the HTBI primer set was used. One entry per CDR3 protein results from TCRdb running MiXCR on the multiplex PCR reads. The sample includes 550,000 to 800,000 distinct CDR3 sequences, roughly 15% of them seen just once. The CDR3 has 15 amino acids. The V and J ends lost 6 bases and 1 base, in that order; junction bases with no gene match: 8. In the case of this clonotype: Its antigen is not identified.

Study observations and caveats: Within blood appeared most thyroid clonotypes that had expanded above 0.001.

V usage is TRBV12-3 or TRBV12-4 and J usage is TRBJ1-1, with TRBD1 identical over 7 bases. Source material: blood. The receptor comes from a man between 18 and 35 years old with Graves' hyperthyroidism. As DNA, the CDR3 is TGTGCCAGCAGGCCGACAGGGAGGGAGAACACTGAAGCTTTCTTT. Translated: CASRPTGRENTEAFF.